These 14 T cell receptor beta chains were all obtained from the same sample, sequenced in a study of CXCR3-negative and CXCR3-positive naive CD8 T cells. Study-level results: TRB CDR3s of CXCR3-positive naive cells were more hydrophobic than those of CXCR3-negative naive cells.

Preparation of TRB cDNA libraries relied on 5' RACE carrying UMI labels. With the 5' RACE reads reprocessed, TCRdb shows one record per CDR3 protein and no DNA. This table holds about 130,000 distinct CDR3 sequences. Their specific antigens are unknown. Sequenced sample: naive CXCR3+ CD8+ T cells from blood. The subset here: CD45RO-CCR7+CD27+CD95- naive CD8+ T cells expressing CXCR3 (TNR3+). The receptors stem from a human donor in good health. Some clones in this sample may be carry-over from other donors' samples.

The gene calls are TRBV28 and TRBJ2-5. This CDR3 is 13 amino acids long. Per germline, CDR1 MDHEN and CDR2 SYDVKM. The CDR3: CASSPNLQETQYF.

This rearrangement joins TRBV19 to TRBJ1-1. This CDR3 spans 12 amino acids. Germline V gives CDR1 LNHDA, CDR2 SQIVND (reference sequence). CDR3 sequence reads: CASRIGETEAFF.

The V and J genes are TRBV20-1 and TRBJ2-1; checking the TCRdb D call of TRBD1 is not possible without DNA. Germline values: CDR1 DFQATT, CDR2 SNEGSKA (reference sequence). The CDR3 totals 15 residues. CDR3 loop: CSASPGGISYNEQFF.

V and J are TRBV3-1 and TRBJ2-1. The CDR3 runs to 16 residues. Germline values: CDR1 LGHDT, CDR2 YNNKEL (reference sequence). The CDR3 loop reads CASSHPTGGLDNEQFF.

The rearrangement uses TRBV2 and TRBJ2-1; there is no DNA to check the TCRdb D call of TRBD2. This CDR3 has 13 residues. Germline values: CDR1 SNHLY, CDR2 FYNNEI. The CDR3 protein is CASRTGRSNEQFF.

The J gene is TRBJ2-1, the V gene TRBV11-2; TCRdb indicates TRBD2, and absent DNA this call remains unverified. From germline, CDR1 is SGHAT and CDR2 FQNNGV. CDR3 length equals 14 residues. This chain's CDR3 is CASSSWTSSNEQFF. The complete variable domain, with remaining parts taken from reference TRBV11-2 and TRBJ2-1, reads EAGVAQSPRYKIIEKRQSVAFWCNPISGHATLYWYQQILGQGPKLLIQFQNNGVVDDSQLPKDRFSAERLKGVDSTLKIQPAKLEDSAVYLCASSSWTSSNEQFFGPGTRLTVL.

The rearrangement uses TRBV19 and TRBJ1-5; TCRdb's assignment of TRBD1 cannot be checked, as there is no DNA. CDR3 length: 14 residues. Per the germline V gene, CDR1 is LNHDA and CDR2 is SQIVND (reference sequence). This CDR3 is CASSKWDNNQPQHF.

J is TRBJ1-1 and V is TRBV7-3; there is no DNA to check the TCRdb D call of TRBD1. CDR1 and CDR2 from the germline V gene are SGHTA and FQGTGA. This CDR3 is 16 amino acids long. The CDR3 spells CASSPGQGSSDTEAFF. The full variable domain, its missing parts supplied by reference TRBV7-3 and TRBJ1-1, is GAGVSQTPSNKVTEKGKYVELRCDPISGHTALYWYRQSLGQGPEFLIYFQGTGAADDSGLPNDRFFAVRPEGSVSTLKIQRTERGDSAVYLCASSPGQGSSDTEAFFGQGTRLTVV.

The chain couples TRBV6-1 to TRBJ2-1; as DNA is missing, the TRBD1 call by TCRdb cannot be tested. This CDR3 contains 13 residues. In germline, CDR1 is MNHNS, CDR2 SASEGT. The chain's CDR3 is CASGWTASGEQFF.

This rearrangement joins TRBV7-6 to TRBJ2-3. Per germline, CDR1 SGHVS and CDR2 FNYEAQ. This CDR3 is 16 amino acids long. The CDR3 reads CASSLSWITSTDTQYF.

The genes are TRBV15 and TRBJ2-3; TCRdb designates TRBD1, a call that cannot be tested without DNA. Germline lookup yields CDR1 LNHNV and CDR2 YYDKDF (reference sequence). This CDR3 has 14 amino acids. CDR3: CATSRDLTADTQYF.

The CDR3 sequence: CASSFLILGGNGYTF. This rearrangement joins TRBV12-3 or TRBV12-4 to TRBJ1-2; with no DNA, the TCRdb D assignment of TRBD1 cannot be verified. CDR3 length: 15 amino acids.

The chain employs TRBV7-9 and TRBJ1-2; TCRdb's D call of TRBD1 is untestable without DNA. The germline V gene has CDR1 SEHNR and CDR2 FQNEAQ (reference sequence). The CDR3 totals 15 residues. CDR3: CASSLPPTGVNGYTF.

The chain carries TRBV5-1 and TRBJ2-7; with no DNA, the TCRdb D assignment of TRBD1 cannot be verified. Germline CDR1 SGHRS, CDR2 YFSETQ. The CDR3 sequence is 15 residues long. This CDR3 reads CASSLHRDRSYEQYF.